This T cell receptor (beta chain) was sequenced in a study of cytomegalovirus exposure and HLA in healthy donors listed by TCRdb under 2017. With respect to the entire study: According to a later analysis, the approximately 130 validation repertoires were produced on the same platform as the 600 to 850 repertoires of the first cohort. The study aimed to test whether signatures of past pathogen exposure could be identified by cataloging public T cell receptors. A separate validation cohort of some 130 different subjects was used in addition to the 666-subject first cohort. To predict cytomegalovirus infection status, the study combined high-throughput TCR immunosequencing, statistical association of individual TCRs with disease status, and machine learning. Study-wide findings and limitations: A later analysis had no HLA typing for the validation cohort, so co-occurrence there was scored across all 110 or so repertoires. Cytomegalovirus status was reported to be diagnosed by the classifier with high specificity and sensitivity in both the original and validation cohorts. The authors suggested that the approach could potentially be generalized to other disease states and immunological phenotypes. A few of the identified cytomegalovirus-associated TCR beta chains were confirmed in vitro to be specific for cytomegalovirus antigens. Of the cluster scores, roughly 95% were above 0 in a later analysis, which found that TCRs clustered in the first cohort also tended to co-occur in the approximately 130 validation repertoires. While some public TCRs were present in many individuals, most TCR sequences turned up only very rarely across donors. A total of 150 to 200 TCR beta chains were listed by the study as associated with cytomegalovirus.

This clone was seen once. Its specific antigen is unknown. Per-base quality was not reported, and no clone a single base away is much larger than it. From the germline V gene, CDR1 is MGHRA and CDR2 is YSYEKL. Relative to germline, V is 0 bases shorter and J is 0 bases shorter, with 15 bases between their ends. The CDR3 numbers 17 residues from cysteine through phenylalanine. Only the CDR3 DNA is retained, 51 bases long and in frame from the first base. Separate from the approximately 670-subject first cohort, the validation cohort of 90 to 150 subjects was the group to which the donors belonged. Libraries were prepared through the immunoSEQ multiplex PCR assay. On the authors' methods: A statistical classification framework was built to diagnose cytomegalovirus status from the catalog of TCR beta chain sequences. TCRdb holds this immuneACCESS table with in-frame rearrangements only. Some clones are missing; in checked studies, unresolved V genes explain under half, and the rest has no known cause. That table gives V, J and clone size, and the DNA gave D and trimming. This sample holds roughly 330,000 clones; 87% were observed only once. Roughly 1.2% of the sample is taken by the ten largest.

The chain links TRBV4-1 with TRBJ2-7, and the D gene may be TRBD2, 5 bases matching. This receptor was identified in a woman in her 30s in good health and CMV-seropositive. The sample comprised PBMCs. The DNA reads TGCGCCAGCAGCCAAGAACGGAGCGGTCTTAGCTCCTACGAGCAGTACTTC. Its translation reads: CASSQERSGLSSYEQYF.